This TCR beta chain was recorded in a study of shared clonotypes between healthy human individuals. Produced via immunoSEQ multiplex PCR; TCRdb's table is partial and in-frame only. The table has roughly 810,000 clones, 90% to 98% seen once. This clone was seen once. Antigen unknown. Study-level findings and limits: Clonotypes which were not shared had lower generation probabilities than clonotypes that all four donors shared.

The CDR3 has 14 residues. The V gene's germline CDR1 is SGHNT and CDR2 YYREEE (reference sequence). Trimming took 0 bases from V and 5 from J, leaving 11 bases between them. Selected positively for CCR7 and CD45RO-negative, naive CD8 cells excluded terminally differentiated effector memory CD45RA+ cells. The chain employs TRBV5-4 and TRBJ2-5, with D tentatively TRBD2 (6 bases). This receptor was taken from a man between 25 and 39 years old in good health. Sequenced: naive CD8+ T cells sorted from blood. CDR3 loop: CASSLEDYRETQYF. The CDR3 nucleotides read TGTGCCAGCAGCTTGGAGGACTACCGTGAGACCCAGTACTTC.